What follows is one T cell receptor beta chain and its context. What this receptor recognizes is not known. Base qualities are not at hand, and no much larger clone is one base apart. This sample stems from a study of human T cells and chemical hapten exposure (dated by TCRdb to the early 2020s). Broadly, across the study: For sensitization, 2% DPC in acetone was applied to a 2 cm by 2 cm area of upper inner arm skin. The mostly female patient cohort included alopecia areata with under or over 50% scalp involvement, alopecia totalis and alopecia universalis. Throughout the roughly 25-week study period, patients were also given weekly therapeutic DPC doses on the scalp. Patch tests used Finn chambers with 0.01% DPC on the upper back, scored after 6 days by International Contact Dermatitis Research Group standards. Patient blood was sampled pre-sensitization (week 0) and at 2, 6 and about 24 weeks after DPC sensitization. For TCR sequencing, blood came from 25 to 35 alopecia patients at anywhere from one to four time points (pre-sensitization, 2, 6 and 24 weeks). Libraries were pooled for sequencing, and per-sample TCR yields varied mainly because of small differences in library volumes within the pool. Peripheral blood TCR repertoire changes were tracked in vivo in alopecia patients during primary and secondary sensitization to the hapten diphenylcyclopropenone (DPC).

Overall results and qualifications from the work: No change with DPC sensitization was found in the number of TCRs above 1 in 1000 frequency, and no evidence of global repertoire structure alterations was found. Compared with pre-sensitization or healthy control sets, expanded TCRs formed significantly more large CDR3 similarity clusters, which is consistent with antigen-driven responses. After repeated subsampling, changes were observed in the strength of the expansion versus patch-test correlation and in the threshold at which the correlation became significant. Patch test score was positively correlated with the number of PT1 expanded TCRs, with significance at thresholds 8, 16 and 32 but not at 4. Because all patients had alopecia, a presumed autoimmune disease, the immune response of the patients might differ from that of healthy individuals.

Receptor libraries were prepared by RACE. TCRdb records NextSeq 500 as the sequencer. During library preparation, unique molecular identifiers were attached to individual cDNA molecules so that TCRs could be counted quantitatively and reproducibly. From each blood RNA sample, both TCR alpha and TCR beta chains were sequenced. As for the authors' bioinformatics: Samples had a median of about 96,000 TCRs, with a range from roughly 23,224 to 750,000. The Decombinator software suite was used to annotate V, J and CDR3 in the TCR reads. Every sample was subsampled to the same number of TCRs (28,000) for the PS versus PT1 abundance plots. TCRs were defined as expanded if absent before sensitization and observed at least eight times at the 2-week time point. Using fastp trimming at Q25 and MiXCR clonotype assembly, TCRdb reanalyzed the public sequencing data and kept in-frame beta chains. Rows are combined by CDR3 protein, so each entry shows the most common genes and DNA. The V and J calls come from TCRdb's annotation, not from the publication. The table for this sample lists about 90,000 distinct CDR3 sequences; 8.5% of them were counted only once. Roughly 2.6% of the sample goes to the ten largest clones.

The time point label of this sample denotes: pre-sensitization, week 0. This sample's treatment or condition label indicates: therapeutic diphenylcyclopropenone sensitization with weekly scalp DPC. Blood at each patch-test visit was drawn before the patch test was applied. Eligible patients were aged 18 to 70, diagnosed with alopecia, deemed suitable for DPC therapy, and excluded if pregnant. Unfractionated whole blood was collected in Tempus Blood RNA tubes, and total RNA was extracted from that blood. For CDR1 and CDR2, the germline V gene lists SNHLY and FYNNEI. Including cysteine and phenylalanine, the CDR3 has 13 amino acids. Here the CDR3 DNA is all that survives: 39 bases in frame from base 1. V is pared back by 2 bases and J by 6 bases, with 8 bases lying between the germline termini.

The V and J genes are TRBV2 and TRBJ2-4; TRBD2 is perhaps the D gene, given 5 matching bases. This specimen consisted of whole blood, obtained in connection with sensitization to the hapten diphenylcyclopropenone (DPC). This receptor was identified in a man in his forties with alopecia areata. Some clones in this sample may be carry-over from other donors' samples. Here is the DNA: TGTGCCAGCAGTGAACAAGCGGCAAACATTCAGTACTTC. Translated, it gives CASSEQAANIQYF.